This TCR beta chain originates from a study of breast tumors, draining lymph nodes, adjacent tissues. From the multiplex PCR reads, TCRdb called clonotypes with MiXCR, one entry per CDR3 protein. The repertoire holds around 290,000 distinct CDR3 sequences, with 30% as singletons. Trimming took 1 base from V and 6 from J, leaving 4 bases between them. Germline V lookup: CDR1 MNHNS, CDR2 SASEGT. The CDR3 contains 11 residues. Axillary draining lymph nodes of breast cancer patients supplied the node samples. This clonotype was detected ten times or more. Its matching antigen is unknown. Study results and limitations: Luminal-like breast cancer showed significantly greater tumor-nontumor repertoire similarity than basal-like breast cancer did. Most tumor T cells seemingly derive from lymph node, then expand in tumor.

This chain uses TRBV6-1 with TRBJ2-7; unclear D gene. This clonotype originated in a female donor with breast cancer. Some clones in this sample may be carry-over from other donors' samples. The sequencing input was axillary lymph node tissue. CDR3 loop: CASSEVVEQYF. The CDR3 DNA follows: TGTGCCAGCAGTGAAGTTGTCGAGCAGTACTTC.